This T cell receptor (beta chain) was retrieved from a study of T cell changes during pregnancy in multiple sclerosis. Some clones are missing from TCRdb's copy, which holds only in-frame ones; the method was immunoSEQ multiplex PCR. The table records about 59,000 clones, 92% of them present only once. V dropped 4 bases and J dropped 2; count of bases not matched to a gene: 6. This CDR3 has 15 residues. Germline CDR1 SGHVS, CDR2 FQNEAQ. V and J are TRBV7-8 and TRBJ2-7; 9 bases match TRBD2. The sequencing used peripheral blood, collected in the first trimester of pregnancy. The sequence was obtained from a female donor with multiple sclerosis, enrolled in a pregnancy study. The CDR3, as DNA: TGTGCCAGCAGCTCCTCCGGGACTAGCACCTACGAGCAGTACTTC. Translation: CASSSSGTSTYEQYF.